This T cell receptor beta chain came from a study of T cell changes during pregnancy in multiple sclerosis. This clone has only a few counts. Libraries were prepared by immunoSEQ multiplex PCR; TCRdb keeps only in-frame clonotypes and omits some of them. The sample holds under 55,000 clones, 70% to 90% seen once. Germline V gene sequence: CDR1 SNHLY, CDR2 FYNNEI. This CDR3 has 11 residues. Trimming cost V 4 bases and J 7 bases, with 7 bases left between them. The V gene is TRBV2, the J gene TRBJ1-1, with a tentative D call TRBD1 (5 bases). This TCR was recovered from a female donor with multiple sclerosis, enrolled in a pregnancy study. The source was peripheral blood, collected in the first trimester of pregnancy. The DNA of the CDR3 is TGTGCCAGCAGTGGCGGGGGTGAAGCTTTCTTT. Amino acid sequence: CASSGGGEAFF.